This entry is about one T cell receptor beta chain. The target antigen is unknown. This same CDR3 is encoded by further DNA sequences in the sample. CDR3 size: 11 residues. Trimming cost V 2 bases and J 6 bases, with 5 bases left between them. Germline CDR1 MDHEN, CDR2 SYDVKM. This sample is drawn from a study of memory CD4+ T cells and cytomegalovirus serostatus. The data were produced by immunoSEQ multiplex PCR, yet TCRdb's version contains in-frame clones alone and is incomplete. This repertoire shows 58,000 or so clones, 60% to 75% found once; its top ten account for roughly 3%. Study results and limitations: The CMV-associated TCR signature appears largely within the CD4+ memory repertoire.

Single viable CD3+CD4+CD8-CD45RO+ cells were sorted as the memory CD4+ T cells. Serum IgG to CMV pp150, pp28, p38 and p52 defined serostatus. Total CD4+ T cells were enriched by CD4 positive selection. What was sequenced was memory CD4+ T cells from blood. The genes are TRBV28 and TRBJ2-7; D is uncertain. The sequence was obtained from an adult in good health and CMV-seropositive. The CDR3 DNA follows: TGTGCCAGCAGTTTACGGTTCGAGCAGTACTTC. It translates to CASSLRFEQYF.